Each of the 21 T cell receptor beta chains below was sequenced from the same sample in a study of cytomegalovirus exposure and HLA in healthy donors. The PCR ran on 60 Vbeta and 13 Jbeta primers. Assay: immunoSEQ multiplex PCR; the TCRdb copy retains only in-frame clones and omits some. This sample yields about 160,000 clones, of which around 77% are seen a single time; 2.2% belongs to the top ten. Sequencing was carried out using PBMCs. These receptors were obtained from a man between 50 and 59 years old in good health and CMV-seropositive.

CDR3 protein: CASSLAGVAYEQYF. DNA for the CDR3: TGCGCCAGCAGCTTGGCCGGAGTCGCCTACGAGCAGTACTTC. This chain links TRBV5-1 with TRBJ2-7; D remains unclear. The germline CDR1 and CDR2 sequences are SGHRS and YFSETQ. V was cut by 0 bases and J by 2 bases, with 9 bases left in between. CDR3 length equals 14 residues.

This chain uses TRBV2 with TRBJ2-7; D remains ambiguous. V lost 6 bases to trimming and J lost 7 bases, with 10 bases between them. In germline, CDR1 is SNHLY, CDR2 FYNNEI. There are 11 residues in the CDR3. The CDR3 DNA sequence: TGTGCCAGCAGGGAGACTCCTGAGCAGTACTTC. Translating gives CASRETPEQYF.

The genes are TRBV1 and TRBJ1-1. TRBV1 is assigned pseudogene status. The CDR3 runs to 15 residues. CDR3 residues: CTSSQGGGGRTEAFF. Written as DNA, the CDR3 is TGCACCAGCAGCCAAGGGGGGGGAGGTCGGACTGAAGCTTTCTTT.

This chain connects TRBV4-3 to TRBJ1-5; 10 bases fit TRBD1. The CDR3 contains 15 residues. The trim removed 4 bases at V and 6 bases at J, leaving 6 bases unmatched. CDR1 is LGHNA and CDR2 is YSLEER in the germline V gene. The CDR3 loop is CASSLRTGGFQPQHF. CDR3 DNA sequence: TGCGCCAGCAGCCTTCGGACAGGGGGTTTTCAGCCCCAGCATTTT.

The rearrangement uses TRBV7-2 and TRBJ1-2; tentatively, D is TRBD1 (6 bases). CDR1 and CDR2 (germline): SGHTA, FQGNSA. The CDR3 sequence is 14 residues long. V was pared by 1 base and J by 4 bases, with 10 bases between. CDR3 amino acids: CASSLGQALYGYTF. The CDR3 DNA reads TGTGCCAGCAGCTTAGGACAGGCCCTCTATGGCTACACCTTC.

CDR3 sequence reads: CASSLAKPDSPLHF. DNA of the CDR3: TGTGCCAGCAGCTTAGCGAAACCGGATTCACCCCTCCACTTT. This rearrangement joins TRBV7-9 to TRBJ1-6; no firm D call. The V gene's germline CDR1 is SEHNR and CDR2 FQNEAQ (reference sequence). Trimming shortened V by 0 bases and J by 8 bases, and 8 bases separated the two germline ends. The CDR3 spans 14 residues.

This rearrangement joins TRBV7-2 to TRBJ2-7; D might be TRBD2 (6 bases). Trimming removed 0 bases at V and 0 bases at J, with 9 bases between. The V gene's germline CDR1 is SGHTA and CDR2 FQGNSA. This CDR3 spans 15 amino acids. CDR3 nucleotide sequence: TGTGCCAGCAGCTTAGCGGGACTCAGCTCCTACGAGCAGTACTTC. It yields the protein CASSLAGLSSYEQYF.

The CDR3 spells CASSEGQGPYNEQFF. CDR3 nucleotide sequence: TGTGCCAGCAGTGAGGGGCAGGGCCCCTACAATGAGCAGTTCTTC. The gene calls are TRBV6-1 and TRBJ2-1; tentative D call: TRBD1 (5 bases). CDR3 size: 15 residues. CDR1 MNHNS and CDR2 SASEGT come from the germline V gene. Trimming stripped 3 bases from V and 2 bases from J, with 11 bases between.

This sequence joins TRBV5-4 and TRBJ2-3; 8 positions agree with TRBD2. Germline loops: CDR1 SGHNT, CDR2 YYREEE (reference sequence). The CDR3 loop spans 16 amino acids. Trimming cost V 4 bases and J 5 bases; bases outside gene matches: 12. The CDR3 spells CASSRIVAGPGDTQYF. The CDR3 nucleotides are TGTGCCAGCAGCCGAATCGTAGCGGGGCCAGGAGATACGCAGTATTTT. The full variable domain, rest sourced from reference TRBV5-4 and TRBJ2-3, is ETGVTQSPTHLIKTRGQQVTLRCSSQSGHNTVSWYQQALGQGPQFIFQYYREEENGRGNFPPRFSGLQFPNYSSELNVNALELDDSALYLCASSRIVAGPGDTQYFGPGTRLTVL.

The V and J genes are TRBV5-4 and TRBJ1-2, with 7 bases that match TRBD1. Losses at the gene ends were 6 bases for V and 4 bases for J; bases not matched to a gene: 6. The CDR3 covers 13 residues. The V gene's germline CDR1 is SGHNT and CDR2 YYREEE (reference sequence). For the CDR3, the DNA is TGTGCCAGCACCCTGACAGGGACCTATGGCTACACCTTC. Protein product: CASTLTGTYGYTF.

The chain employs TRBV5-1 and TRBJ2-2; D not resolved. CDR1 and CDR2 (germline): SGHRS, YFSETQ. The CDR3 contains 15 residues. Deletions cut 1 base from V and 1 base from J, with 8 bases between. The DNA of the CDR3 is TGCGCCAGCAGCTTGCTACAGATGAACACCGGGGAGCTGTTTTTT. Its protein is CASSLLQMNTGELFF. Drawing the rest from reference TRBV5-1 and TRBJ2-2, the complete variable domain is KAGVTQTPRYLIKTRGQQVTLSCSPISGHRSVSWYQQTPGQGLQFLFEYFSETQRNKGNFPGRFSGRQFSNSRSEMNVSTLELGDSALYLCASSLLQMNTGELFFGEGSRLTVL.

The chain carries TRBV2 and TRBJ1-5; D may be TRBD1 (6 bases). Germline V CDR1 and CDR2: SNHLY, FYNNEI. Trimming removed 3 bases from V and 2 bases from J, with 11 bases in between. The CDR3 spans 15 residues. Written as DNA, the CDR3 is TGTGCCAGCAGTGAGGGACATCTGGGCAATCAGCCCCAGCATTTT. Amino acid sequence: CASSEGHLGNQPQHF.

The V call is TRBV5-1, the J call TRBJ2-4, with 8 bases lining up with TRBD1. This CDR3 is built from 16 residues. The V gene end was trimmed by 1 base and the J gene end by 3 bases; junction bases not matched to a gene: 6. Germline CDR1 and CDR2: SGHRS and YFSETQ. The CDR3 protein is CASSLNRGVGKNIQYF. The DNA of the CDR3 is TGCGCCAGCAGCTTGAACAGGGGGGTGGGCAAAAACATTCAGTACTTC.

In the case of this clone: The junction differs from germline at one of its ends, possibly a read error. The chain couples TRBV7-7 to TRBJ2-1, with TRBD2 matching over 9 bases. The CDR3 spans 16 residues. The germline gives CDR1 SSHAT, CDR2 FNYEAQ (reference sequence). The CDR3 sequence is CASSVSGGDSYNEQFF. The CDR3 DNA is TGTGCTAGCAGCGTTAGCGGGGGAGACTCCTACAATGAGCAGTTCTTC.

V and J are TRBV19 and TRBJ2-1; the match to TRBD1 covers 10 bases. V gave up 7 bases and J gave up 6 bases; unmatched junction bases: 12. Germline V lookup: CDR1 LNHDA, CDR2 SQIVND (reference sequence). This CDR3 is built from 16 residues. The CDR3 DNA follows: TGTGCCAGTACCACAGACTGGACAGGGGGTGGCAATGAGCAGTTCTTC. This translates into CASTTDWTGGGNEQFF.

V and J are TRBV16 and TRBJ1-2, with TRBD1 matching over 8 bases. There are 14 residues in the CDR3. The trim removed 3 bases at V and 8 bases at J, leaving 8 bases unmatched. CDR1 KGHSY and CDR2 FQNENV come from the germline V gene. The CDR3 spells CASSQDRVVNGYTF. In DNA, the CDR3 is TGTGCCAGCAGCCAGGACAGGGTTGTTAACGGCTACACCTTC.

The J gene is TRBJ2-7, the V gene TRBV5-6; 10 nucleotides match TRBD1. After removal of 3 bases from V and 5 bases from J, the junction contained 17 bases not matched to a gene. The CDR3 covers 18 residues. Germline CDR1 SGHDT, CDR2 YYEEEE. The CDR3 loop reads CASSWDRGSHLRSNEQYF. The CDR3, as DNA: TGTGCCAGCAGCTGGGACAGGGGCTCCCACCTCAGGTCGAACGAGCAGTACTTC. Based on the CDR3 plus reference TRBV5-6 and TRBJ2-7, the full variable domain is DAGVTQSPTHLIKTRGQQVTLRCSPKSGHDTVSWYQQALGQGPQFIFQYYEEEERQRGNFPDRFSGHQFPNYSSELNVNALLLGDSALYLCASSWDRGSHLRSNEQYFGPGTRLTVT.

The genes are TRBV6-1 and TRBJ1-2; 9 nucleotides align to TRBD1. Germline V gene lookup returns CDR1 MNHNS and CDR2 SASEGT. The length of the CDR3 is 14 residues. V lost 2 bases to trimming and J lost 6 bases; unmatched junction nucleotides: 4. This CDR3 is CASSEPGQGNGYTF. The CDR3 DNA sequence: TGTGCCAGCAGTGAACCGGGACAGGGAAATGGCTACACCTTC.

The rearrangement uses TRBV5-4 and TRBJ1-2; perhaps TRBD1 as D (5 bases). V was pared by 0 bases and J by 3 bases, with 18 bases between. The CDR3 is 17 residues long. Germline lookup yields CDR1 SGHNT and CDR2 YYREEE (reference sequence). The DNA of the CDR3 is TGTGCCAGCAGCTTGGGGGGGGTGCGGGGAAGAGACTATGGCTACACCTTC. The encoded protein is CASSLGGVRGRDYGYTF.

The chain uses TRBV5-1 and TRBJ2-5; 7 bases agree with TRBD2. Germline values: CDR1 SGHRS, CDR2 YFSETQ. J was trimmed by 3 bases and V by 4 bases; bases with no gene match: 6. The length of the CDR3 is 14 residues. This CDR3 is CASSRSSGEETQYF. CDR3 coding DNA: TGCGCCAGCAGCCGCTCTAGCGGAGAAGAGACCCAGTACTTC.

This chain uses TRBV29-1 with TRBJ2-5; D remains ambiguous. The CDR3 is 12 amino acids. V lost 7 bases and J 0 bases, leaving 9 bases between the germline ends. CDR1 and CDR2 from the germline V gene are SQVTM and ANQGSEA. The CDR3 nucleotides are TGCAGCGGGCGGAAAGACCAAGAGACCCAGTACTTC. Protein product: CSGRKDQETQYF.